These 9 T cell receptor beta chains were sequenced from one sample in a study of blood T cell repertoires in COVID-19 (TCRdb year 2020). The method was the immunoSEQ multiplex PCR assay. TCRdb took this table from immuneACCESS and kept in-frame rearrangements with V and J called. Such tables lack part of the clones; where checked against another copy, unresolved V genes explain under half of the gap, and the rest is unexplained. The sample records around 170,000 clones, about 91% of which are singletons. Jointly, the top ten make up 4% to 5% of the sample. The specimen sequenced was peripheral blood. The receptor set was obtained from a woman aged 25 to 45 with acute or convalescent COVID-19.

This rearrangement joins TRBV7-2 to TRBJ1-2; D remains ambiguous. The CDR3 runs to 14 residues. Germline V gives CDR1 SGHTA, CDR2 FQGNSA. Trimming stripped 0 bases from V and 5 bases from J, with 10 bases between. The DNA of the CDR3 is TGTGCCAGCAGCTTAGCGCGGTCAAATTATGGCTACACCTTC. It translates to CASSLARSNYGYTF. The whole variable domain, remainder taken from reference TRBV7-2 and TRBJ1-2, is GAGVSQSPSNKVTEKGKDVELRCDPISGHTALYWYRQSLGQGLEFLIYFQGNSAPDKSGLPSDRFSAERTGGSVSTLTIQRTQQEDSAVYLCASSLARSNYGYTFGSGTRLTVV.

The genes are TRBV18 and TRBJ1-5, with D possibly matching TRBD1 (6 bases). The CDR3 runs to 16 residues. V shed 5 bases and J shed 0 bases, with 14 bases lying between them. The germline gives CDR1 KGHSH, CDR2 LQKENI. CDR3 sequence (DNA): TGTGCCAGCTCAACCGGGACACTCCATAGCAATCAGCCCCAGCATTTT. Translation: CASSTGTLHSNQPQHF.

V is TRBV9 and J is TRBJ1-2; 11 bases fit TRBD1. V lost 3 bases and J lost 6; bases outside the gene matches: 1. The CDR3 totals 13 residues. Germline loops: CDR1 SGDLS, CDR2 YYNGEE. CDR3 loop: CASSAGQGDGYTF. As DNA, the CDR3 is TGTGCCAGCAGCGCGGGACAGGGGGATGGCTACACCTTC.

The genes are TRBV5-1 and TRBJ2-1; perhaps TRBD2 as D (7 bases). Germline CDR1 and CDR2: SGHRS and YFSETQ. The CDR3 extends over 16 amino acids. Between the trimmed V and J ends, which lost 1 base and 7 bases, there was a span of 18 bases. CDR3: CASSLRGAGGVNEQFF. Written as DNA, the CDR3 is TGCGCCAGCAGCTTGCGGGGGGCCGGCGGGGTGAATGAGCAGTTCTTC.

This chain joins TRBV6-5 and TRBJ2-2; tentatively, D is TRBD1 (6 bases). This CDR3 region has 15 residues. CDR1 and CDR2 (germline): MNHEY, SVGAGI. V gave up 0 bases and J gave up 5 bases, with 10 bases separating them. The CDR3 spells CASSYSRQGTGELFF. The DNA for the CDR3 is TGTGCCAGCAGTTACTCAAGGCAGGGGACCGGGGAGCTGTTTTTT.

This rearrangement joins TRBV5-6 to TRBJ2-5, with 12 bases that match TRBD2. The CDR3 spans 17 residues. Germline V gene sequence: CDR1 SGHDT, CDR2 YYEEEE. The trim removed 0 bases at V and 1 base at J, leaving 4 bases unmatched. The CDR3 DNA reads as TGTGCCAGCAGCTTGGTTGGACTAGCGGGACGCCAAGAGACCCAGTACTTC. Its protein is CASSLVGLAGRQETQYF.

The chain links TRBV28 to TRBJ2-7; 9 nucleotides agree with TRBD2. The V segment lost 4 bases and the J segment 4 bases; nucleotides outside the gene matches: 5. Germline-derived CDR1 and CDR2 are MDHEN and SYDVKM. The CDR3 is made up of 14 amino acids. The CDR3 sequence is CASSSSGVIYEQYF. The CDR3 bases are TGTGCCAGCAGTTCTAGCGGGGTGATTTACGAGCAGTACTTC.

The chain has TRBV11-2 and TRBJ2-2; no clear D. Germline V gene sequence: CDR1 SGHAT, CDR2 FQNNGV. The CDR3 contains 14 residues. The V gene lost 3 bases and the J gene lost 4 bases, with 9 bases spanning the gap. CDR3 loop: CASSFSGFTGELFF. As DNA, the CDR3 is TGTGCCAGCAGCTTTTCCGGGTTCACCGGGGAGCTGTTTTTT.

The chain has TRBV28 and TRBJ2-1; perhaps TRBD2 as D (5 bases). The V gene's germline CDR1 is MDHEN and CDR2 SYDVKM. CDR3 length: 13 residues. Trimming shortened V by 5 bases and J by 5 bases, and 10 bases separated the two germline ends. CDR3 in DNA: TGTGCCAGCAGTCCGAGGGTGAACAATGAGCAGTTCTTC. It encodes CASSPRVNNEQFF. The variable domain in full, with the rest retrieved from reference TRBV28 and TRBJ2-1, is DVKVTQSSRYLVKRTGEKVFLECVQDMDHENMFWYRQDPGLGLRLIYFSYDVKMKEKGDIPEGYSVSREKKERFSLILESASTNQTSMYLCASSPRVNNEQFFGPGTRLTVL.